The next 22 T cell receptor beta chains were all read from a single sample in a study of blood T cell repertoires in COVID-19. The assay was immunoSEQ multiplex PCR, and TCRdb's table has in-frame clones only and misses some. Of approximately 210,000 clones in the sample, about four fifths were seen once. The sequenced material came from PBMCs or T cells enriched from blood (not recorded which). The receptors stem from a woman aged 55-69 years who had recovered from COVID-19.

The chain employs TRBV19 and TRBJ1-4; D unclear. There are 18 residues in the CDR3. V was trimmed by 6 bases and J by 6 bases, leaving 26 bases between them. Germline CDR1 LNHDA, CDR2 SQIVND (reference sequence). CDR3 loop: CASSYSKRAGNIDEKLFF. DNA of the CDR3: TGTGCCAGTAGCTATTCTAAAAGGGCCGGGAATATCGATGAAAAACTGTTTTTT.

The gene calls are TRBV6-1 and TRBJ1-4; D is unclear. The germline V gene has CDR1 MNHNS and CDR2 SASEGT. V lost 0 bases to trimming and J lost 7 bases, with 12 bases between them. CDR3 size: 15 residues. The CDR3 nucleotides read TGTGCCAGCAGTGAAGCGGAGGGAAGAGGTGAAAAACTGTTTTTT. As protein: CASSEAEGRGEKLFF.

This chain connects TRBV2 to TRBJ2-5; 9 nucleotides align to TRBD1. The CDR3 length is 15 residues. Trimming removed 7 bases from V and 4 bases from J; junction bases left unmatched: 10. CDR1 SNHLY and CDR2 FYNNEI come from the germline V gene. CDR3 region: CASTFWGQGRETQYF. In DNA, the CDR3 is TGTGCCAGCACGTTCTGGGGACAGGGAAGAGAGACCCAGTACTTC.

This chain joins TRBV12-3 or TRBV12-4 and TRBJ1-2; D is possibly TRBD1 (6 bases). The CDR3 sequence is 13 residues long. V lost 6 bases and J 4 bases, leaving 12 bases between the germline ends. CDR3 coding DNA: TGTGCCAGCAGGGGACATGGATCCTATGGCTACACCTTC. Translated, it gives CASRGHGSYGYTF.

The rearrangement uses TRBV7-9 and TRBJ1-4; 8 bases agree with TRBD1. This CDR3 spans 15 amino acids. After removal of 5 bases from V and 2 bases from J, the junction contained 4 bases not matched to a gene. Germline CDR1 and CDR2: SEHNR and FQNEAQ (reference sequence). The CDR3 spells CASSARTGTNEKLFF. For the CDR3, the DNA is TGTGCCAGCAGCGCCCGGACAGGGACTAATGAAAAACTGTTTTTT.

The rearrangement joins TRBV2 to TRBJ1-1; possibly TRBD1 for D (6 bases). Germline loops: CDR1 SNHLY, CDR2 FYNNEI. The CDR3 covers 14 residues. V lost 4 bases to trimming and J lost 0 bases, with 9 bases between them. CDR3 sequence (DNA): TGTGCCAGCAGTGTAGACAGGATGAACACTGAAGCTTTCTTT. Translated: CASSVDRMNTEAFF.

V is TRBV3-1 (or the pseudogene TRBV3-2) and J is TRBJ2-3; 10 bases are shared with TRBD2. Germline V gives CDR1 LGHDT, CDR2 YNNKEL (reference sequence). V dropped 1 base and J dropped 0; count of bases not matched to a gene: 25. The CDR3 is 24 residues long. The CDR3 protein is CASSQGSISGGTKTAGLSTDTQYF. CDR3 nucleotides: TGTGCCAGCAGCCAAGGGAGTATTAGCGGGGGGACAAAGACGGCAGGGTTGAGCACAGATACGCAGTATTTT.

V and J are TRBV2 and TRBJ1-3; TRBD1 might be the D (6 bases). V was trimmed by 1 base and J by 1 base, leaving 11 bases between them. Germline-derived CDR1 and CDR2 are SNHLY and FYNNEI. The CDR3 contains 16 residues. The CDR3 protein is CASSEGQADSGNTIYF. The CDR3 DNA sequence: TGTGCCAGCAGTGAAGGACAGGCGGATTCTGGAAACACCATATATTTT.

The chain recombines TRBV2 with TRBJ1-1, with 8 positions matching TRBD1. V shed 7 bases, J shed 2 bases, and the junction held 6 bases outside the gene matches. CDR1 SNHLY and CDR2 FYNNEI come from the germline V gene. The CDR3 is 14 residues long. The DNA of the CDR3 is TGTGCCAGCACCTTAGACAGGGGCAACACTGAAGCTTTCTTT. Amino acid sequence: CASTLDRGNTEAFF.

This chain joins TRBV4-2 and TRBJ1-6; D is unresolved. This CDR3 is built from 18 residues. Trimming shortened V by 1 base and J by 0 bases, and 13 bases separated the two germline ends. Germline assignment: CDR1 LGHNA and CDR2 YNFKEQ. The CDR3 nucleotides are TGTGCCAGCAGCCAAGTACACGGTGAGGGCTCCTATAATTCACCCCTCCACTTT. It yields the protein CASSQVHGEGSYNSPLHF.

The V and J genes are TRBV7-2 and TRBJ1-5, with a weak D call TRBD1 (6 bases). V lost 4 bases and J lost 4, with 14 bases in between. Germline CDR1 and CDR2: SGHTA and FQGNSA. This CDR3 is 15 amino acids long. The CDR3 is CASSSLAGANQPQHF. As DNA, the CDR3 is TGTGCCAGCAGCTCCTTGGCGGGGGCAAATCAGCCCCAGCATTTT.

The rearrangement links TRBV10-3 to TRBJ2-1, with D possibly TRBD1 on 5 matching bases. This CDR3 region has 14 residues. CDR1 is ENHRY and CDR2 is SYGVKD in the germline V gene. The germline V and J ends were trimmed by 3 bases and 9 bases, with 15 bases remaining between them. The CDR3 region is CAISDVGASREQFF. The DNA of the CDR3 is TGTGCCATCAGTGATGTAGGGGCGTCTCGTGAGCAGTTCTTC.

The rearrangement joins TRBV7-9 to TRBJ1-1; 7 positions agree with TRBD1. V was pared by 8 bases and J by 1 base, with 7 bases of the junction left unmatched. The CDR3 is 14 residues long. Germline values: CDR1 SEHNR, CDR2 FQNEAQ (reference sequence). The CDR3 DNA reads as TGTGCCAGCGACAGGGCGGGCGCGAACACTGAAGCTTTCTTT. This translates into CASDRAGANTEAFF.

The V gene is TRBV14, the J gene TRBJ1-2; 9 nucleotides agree with TRBD1. CDR1 and CDR2 from the germline V gene are SGHDN and FVKESK. The CDR3 runs 15 residues. V lost 4 bases, J lost 0 bases, and 3 bases stayed unmatched. CDR3 protein: CASSRDRVANYGYTF. In DNA form, the CDR3 reads TGTGCCAGCAGCCGGGACAGGGTGGCTAACTATGGCTACACCTTC.

This clone was counted only a few times. This chain uses TRBV19 with TRBJ1-1, with a tentative D call TRBD1 (5 bases). Germline CDR1 is LNHDA and CDR2 is SQIVND (reference sequence). Trimming took 4 bases from V and 5 from J, leaving 11 bases between them. The CDR3 runs to 13 residues. DNA of the CDR3: TGTGCCAGTAGTAAAGGGGATCGGACTGAAGCTTTCTTT. This gives the protein CASSKGDRTEAFF. Together with reference TRBV19 and TRBJ1-1, the CDR3 gives the full variable domain: DGGITQSPKYLFRKEGQNVTLSCEQNLNHDAMYWYRQDPGQGLRLIYYSQIVNDFQKGDIAEGYSVSREKKESFPLTVTSAQKNPTAFYLCASSKGDRTEAFFGQGTRLTVV.

This chain connects TRBV5-1 to TRBJ2-3; 16 positions match TRBD2. CDR1 and CDR2 (germline): SGHRS, YFSETQ. The CDR3 is 16 amino acids. The V gene end was trimmed by 4 bases and the J gene end by 5 bases; junction bases not matched to a gene: 4. The CDR3: CASSMGLAGGRDTQYF. The CDR3 nucleotides read TGCGCCAGCAGCATGGGACTAGCGGGGGGGCGAGATACGCAGTATTTT.

V and J are TRBV7-9 and TRBJ1-1, with D possibly matching TRBD1 (5 bases). V shed 3 bases and J shed 4 bases, with 21 bases lying between them. The CDR3 length is 17 residues. Germline V gene data show CDR1 as SEHNR and CDR2 as FQNEAQ (reference sequence). The CDR3 reads CASSFLILTVPSTEAFF. Here the CDR3 DNA reads TGTGCCAGCAGCTTCTTGATATTGACAGTTCCTTCCACTGAAGCTTTCTTT.

This clone was detected only once. Written as DNA, the CDR3 is TGTGCCAGCAGCTCGGGGACACTCGGTTCACCCCTCCACTTT. Amino acid sequence: CASSSGTLGSPLHF. The chain uses TRBV7-9 and TRBJ1-6; a weak D match, TRBD1 (6 bases). Looked up from germline, CDR1 is SEHNR and CDR2 is FQNEAQ (reference sequence). The length of the CDR3 is 14 residues. V was clipped by 4 bases and J by 9 bases, with 13 bases between them.

This clone came up a few times. The chain carries TRBV10-3 and TRBJ1-3, with a tentative D call TRBD1 (5 bases). Looked up from germline, CDR1 is ENHRY and CDR2 is SYGVKD. V lost 7 bases to trimming and J lost 3 bases, with 19 bases between them. The CDR3 runs to 16 residues. DNA for the CDR3: TGTGCCATCAAGGGCGGACAAACCAAAGGTGGAAACACCATATATTTT. Its protein is CAIKGGQTKGGNTIYF.

The CDR3 DNA follows: TGTGCCAGCAGCTTAGTGATTAGCACTGAAGCTTTCTTT. Encoded protein: CASSLVISTEAFF. The chain joins TRBV7-3 to TRBJ1-1; D is uncertain. The germline V gene has CDR1 SGHTA and CDR2 FQGTGA. Between the trimmed V and J ends, which lost 2 bases and 4 bases, there was a span of 8 bases. The CDR3 runs 13 residues.

The V gene is TRBV18, the J gene TRBJ2-3, with a weak D call TRBD1 (6 bases). The CDR3 sequence is 14 residues long. Trimming pared 5 bases from V and 2 bases from J, leaving 11 bases between. CDR1 KGHSH and CDR2 LQKENI come from the germline V gene. This CDR3 reads CASSKQGITDTQYF. Written as DNA, the CDR3 is TGTGCCAGCTCAAAACAGGGAATCACAGATACGCAGTATTTT.

This clone was counted between two and nine times. The CDR3 spells CASSLSGRGGYTF. The DNA of the CDR3 is TGTGCCAGCAGCTTAAGCGGCCGGGGTGGCTACACCTTC. The chain employs TRBV11-3 and TRBJ1-2; no clear D gene. The CDR3 consists of 13 residues. V was shortened by 2 bases and J by 7 bases, with 11 bases between the two germline ends. Germline assignment: CDR1 SGHNT and CDR2 YENEEA.